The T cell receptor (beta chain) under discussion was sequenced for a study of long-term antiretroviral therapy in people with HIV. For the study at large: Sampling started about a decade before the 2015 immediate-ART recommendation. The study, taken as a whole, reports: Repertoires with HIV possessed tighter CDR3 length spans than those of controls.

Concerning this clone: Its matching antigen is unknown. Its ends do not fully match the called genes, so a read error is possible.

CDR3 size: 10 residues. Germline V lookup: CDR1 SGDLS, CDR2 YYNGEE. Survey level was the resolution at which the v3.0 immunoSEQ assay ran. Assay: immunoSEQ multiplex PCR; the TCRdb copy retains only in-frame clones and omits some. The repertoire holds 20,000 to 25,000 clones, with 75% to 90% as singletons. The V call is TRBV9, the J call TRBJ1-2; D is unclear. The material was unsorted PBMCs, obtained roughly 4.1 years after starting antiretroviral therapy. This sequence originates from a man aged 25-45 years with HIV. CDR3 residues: CASSVGPKPF. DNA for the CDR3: TGTGCCAGCAGCGTAGGCCCTAAGCCCTTC. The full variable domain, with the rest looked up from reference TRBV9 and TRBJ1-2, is DSGVTQTPKHLITATGQRVTLRCSPRSGDLSVYWYQQSLDQGLQFLIQYYNGEERAKGNILERFSAQQFPDLHSELNLSSLELGDSALYFCASSVGPKPFGSGTRLTVV.